These 27 T cell receptor beta chains were sequenced from one sample in a study of T cells in Graves' hyperthyroidism and ophthalmopathy. Amplification of TCR beta CDR3 regions used RNA as the template. The TCR CDR3 was amplified in a first-round RT-PCR using the HTBI primer set. Each CDR3 protein gets one entry after TCRdb re-called the multiplex PCR reads with MiXCR. Here the sample spans 500,000 or so distinct CDR3 sequences, roughly a sixth being singletons. The sequencing input was blood. The origin of the receptors is a woman aged 18-29 years with Graves' ophthalmopathy.

V gene TRBV4-1 combines with J gene TRBJ2-7; the D gene is possibly TRBD2 (6 bases). From germline, CDR1 is MGHRA and CDR2 YSYEKL. The CDR3 covers 17 residues. The V end was cut by 0 bases, the J end by 3 bases, with 18 bases between. As DNA, the CDR3 is TGCGCCAGCAGCCAAGACTCGGCGCGGGGTCGTCTCTACGAGCAGTACTTC. Residues: CASSQDSARGRLYEQYF.

This chain uses TRBV19 with TRBJ2-1, with 7 bases matching TRBD1. The J segment lost 1 base and the V segment lost 4 bases, leaving 7 bases of the junction unmatched. Germline loops: CDR1 LNHDA, CDR2 SQIVND (reference sequence). The CDR3 is 16 amino acids. The CDR3 loop is CASSTRTGASYNEQFF. The CDR3 DNA follows: TGTGCCAGTAGTACAAGGACAGGTGCTTCCTACAATGAGCAGTTCTTC. Drawing the rest from reference TRBV19 and TRBJ2-1, the complete variable domain is DGGITQSPKYLFRKEGQNVTLSCEQNLNHDAMYWYRQDPGQGLRLIYYSQIVNDFQKGDIAEGYSVSREKKESFPLTVTSAQKNPTAFYLCASSTRTGASYNEQFFGPGTRLTVL.

This clonotype appeared many times. The V gene is TRBV28, the J gene TRBJ2-4, with no clear D. V lost 4 bases, J lost 1 base, and 11 bases lay in between. Germline lookup yields CDR1 MDHEN and CDR2 SYDVKM. The CDR3 covers 15 residues. The CDR3 sequence is CASSYSTWAKNIQYF. DNA of the CDR3: TGTGCCAGCAGTTACAGTACATGGGCCAAAAACATTCAGTACTTC.

This rearrangement joins TRBV12-3 or TRBV12-4 to TRBJ2-1; 16 bases align to TRBD2. The J segment lost 7 bases and the V segment lost 1 base, leaving 13 bases of the junction unmatched. The CDR3 has 20 residues. The CDR3 region is CASSLGGRRGLAGGQNEQFF. For the CDR3, the DNA is TGTGCCAGCAGTTTAGGTGGCAGGAGGGGACTAGCGGGGGGGCAAAATGAGCAGTTCTTC.

The rearrangement uses TRBV24-1 and TRBJ2-3, with D maybe TRBD1 (6 bases). V was trimmed by 7 bases and J by 2 bases, leaving 12 bases between them. Germline V gene sequence: CDR1 KGHDR, CDR2 SFDVKD. The CDR3 extends over 14 amino acids. Here the CDR3 reads CATRMTGSTDTQYF. The CDR3, as DNA: TGTGCCACCAGAATGACAGGCTCCACAGATACGCAGTATTTT.

As to this clonotype: It may be a read error: a sequence one base away is much more abundant. The CDR3 nucleotides read TGTGCCACCGGATCGGTCCTTAACTCCTACAATGAGCAGTTCTTC. It yields the protein CATGSVLNSYNEQFF. The chain is built from TRBV28 and TRBJ2-1; D not resolved. The ends were cut back, 10 bases at V and 0 bases at J, with 16 bases in the middle. The CDR3 has 15 amino acids. Per the germline V gene, CDR1 is MDHEN and CDR2 is SYDVKM.

This clonotype was recorded many times. The chain combines TRBV20-1 with TRBJ1-1, with D maybe TRBD1 (6 bases). Germline V lookup: CDR1 DFQATT, CDR2 SNEGSKA (reference sequence). Trimming pared 5 bases from V and 1 base from J, leaving 17 bases between. This CDR3 spans 15 amino acids. CDR3 in amino acids: CSAQAGTHQNTEAFF. CDR3 DNA sequence: TGCAGTGCTCAAGCAGGGACACATCAGAACACTGAAGCTTTCTTT.

This clonotype ranks as medium-sized. The rearrangement uses TRBV12-3 or TRBV12-4 and TRBJ2-1; D is perhaps TRBD1 (5 bases). The CDR3 loop spans 13 amino acids. Deletions cut 2 bases from V and 6 bases from J, with 8 bases between. The CDR3 loop is CASSLRGSNEQFF. Written as DNA, the CDR3 is TGTGCCAGCAGTTTAAGGGGTAGCAATGAGCAGTTCTTC.

At least ten counts were recorded for this clonotype. The chain employs TRBV5-1 and TRBJ1-6; 9 bases line up with TRBD1. This CDR3 region has 15 residues. The V segment lost 4 bases and the J segment 7 bases; nucleotides outside the gene matches: 6. Germline lookup yields CDR1 SGHRS and CDR2 YFSETQ. Written as DNA, the CDR3 is TGCGCCAGCAGCATCGCCGGGACAGGGAATTCACCCCTCCACTTT. This codes for CASSIAGTGNSPLHF.

This clonotype was seen at least ten times. The chain recombines TRBV7-9 with TRBJ1-2, with D uncertain. The CDR3 has 13 residues. V dropped 3 bases and J dropped 2 bases, with 7 bases sitting between them. CDR1 and CDR2 from the germline V gene are SEHNR and FQNEAQ (reference sequence). The CDR3 coding sequence is TGTGCCAGCAGCTTTGGACCCAACTATGGCTACACCTTC. The encoded protein is CASSFGPNYGYTF.

The rearrangement uses TRBV10-3 and TRBJ2-1; TRBD1 matches 7 bases. After removal of 2 bases from V and 8 bases from J, the junction contained 6 bases not matched to a gene. Germline V gene lookup returns CDR1 ENHRY and CDR2 SYGVKD. This CDR3 comprises 14 residues. The DNA for the CDR3 is TGTGCCATCAGTGAGGACAGGGTAGGCGATGAGCAGTTCTTC. This codes for CAISEDRVGDEQFF.

V and J are TRBV6-1 and TRBJ2-7; D not resolved. CDR3 length: 13 amino acids. Germline CDR1 and CDR2: MNHNS and SASEGT. Trimming shortened V by 7 bases and J by 0 bases, and 10 bases separated the two germline ends. The CDR3 loop is CASKGGYSYEQYF. Written as DNA, the CDR3 is TGTGCCAGCAAGGGCGGATACTCCTACGAGCAGTACTTC.

V gene TRBV28 combines with J gene TRBJ1-2; D gene ambiguous. Germline V CDR1 and CDR2: MDHEN, SYDVKM. Between the trimmed V and J ends, which lost 3 bases and 4 bases, there was a span of 9 bases. CDR3 size: 13 residues. CDR3 coding DNA: TGTGCCAGCAGTTTGGAACAATTCTATGGCTACACCTTC. Translation: CASSLEQFYGYTF.

With respect to this clonotype: Being one base from a much bigger clone, this may be a read error. The chain is built from TRBV6-1 and TRBJ2-3; possibly TRBD1 for D (5 bases). The CDR3 consists of 14 residues. Germline V gives CDR1 MNHNS, CDR2 SASEGT. The CDR3, as DNA: TGTGCCAGCACCCGACAGATTAGCACAGATATGCAGTATTTT. It yields the protein CASTRQISTDMQYF.

The chain links TRBV7-9 to TRBJ2-3; D is possibly TRBD2 (7 bases). This CDR3 comprises 12 residues. Trimming left V 6 bases short and J 10 bases short, with 14 bases between. Germline V lookup: CDR1 SEHNR, CDR2 FQNEAQ (reference sequence). The CDR3 region has the DNA TGTGCCAGCAGAGTACAGGGAGGGCCGCAGTATTTT. Its translation: CASRVQGGPQYF.

The CDR3 spells CASSLEGGYSPLHF. CDR3 nucleotide sequence: TGTGCCAGCAGCTTAGAGGGAGGTTATTCACCCCTCCACTTT. This sequence joins TRBV7-3 and TRBJ1-6; D not resolved. CDR1 is SGHTA and CDR2 is FQGTGA in the germline V gene. The CDR3 contains 14 residues. Trimming removed 2 bases at V and 8 bases at J, with 10 bases between.

This clonotype was counted only a few times. A much larger clone is a single base away; this may be a read error. The chain uses TRBV11-2 and TRBJ2-5, with D unclear. The CDR3 is made up of 12 amino acids. CDR1 is SGHAT, CDR2 FQNNGV, per germline. V lost 4 bases and J 10 bases, leaving 13 bases between the germline ends. The CDR3 here is CASSSGTGDQYF. DNA of the CDR3: TGTGCCAGCAGCTCAGGAACTGGAGACCAGTACTTC.

This clonotype was counted at least ten times. J is TRBJ1-1 and V is TRBV3-1; D is unclear. Per the germline V gene, CDR1 is LGHDT and CDR2 is YNNKEL (reference sequence). V was trimmed by 4 bases and J by 6 bases, leaving 9 bases between them. The CDR3 runs to 12 residues. CDR3 nucleotides: TGTGCCAGCAGCCCCGGACCGGCTGAAGCTTTCTTT. This sequence encodes CASSPGPAEAFF.

The J gene is TRBJ2-6, the V gene TRBV20-1; 9 nucleotides line up with TRBD1. Germline V gives CDR1 DFQATT, CDR2 SNEGSKA (reference sequence). The CDR3 spans 19 residues. The V segment lost 3 bases and the J segment 0 bases; nucleotides outside the gene matches: 12. As DNA, the CDR3 is TGCAGTGCTAGGAGCCTCCCGGGACAGGGAAACTCTGGGGCCAACGTCCTGACTTTC. Protein: CSARSLPGQGNSGANVLTF.

This clonotype turned up a few times. The chain is built from TRBV30 and TRBJ2-7, with 8 bases fitting TRBD1. Germline CDR1 is GTSNPN and CDR2 is SVGIG (reference sequence). CDR3 length: 18 residues. J lost 1 base, V lost 3 bases, and 17 bases had no gene match. DNA of the CDR3: TGTGCCTGGAGCAACTATAAACCCGGACAGGGTTTTTCCTACGAGCAGTACTTC. Protein sequence: CAWSNYKPGQGFSYEQYF.

This clonotype was counted ten times or more. This chain uses TRBV29-1 with TRBJ2-7, with unresolved D. This CDR3 is 11 amino acids long. V was trimmed by 1 base and J by 3 bases, leaving 4 bases between them. Germline V gives CDR1 SQVTM, CDR2 ANQGSEA. This chain's CDR3 is CSVEGGYEQYF. For the CDR3, the DNA is TGCAGCGTTGAAGGGGGCTACGAGCAGTACTTC.

The table lists this clonotype with many counts. This rearrangement joins TRBV15 to TRBJ1-1; D unclear. V lost 0 bases and J lost 1, with 9 bases in between. Germline V lookup: CDR1 LNHNV, CDR2 YYDKDF (reference sequence). The CDR3 runs 15 residues. The CDR3 DNA reads as TGTGCCACCAGCAGAGATCGAGGACCGAACACTGAAGCTTTCTTT. It is translated as CATSRDRGPNTEAFF.

The CDR3 loop is CASFPGQGASGTYEQYF. CDR3 nucleotide sequence: TGTGCCAGCTTCCCGGGACAGGGGGCGAGCGGGACCTACGAGCAGTACTTC. The chain carries TRBV25-1 and TRBJ2-7; TRBD1 agrees at 12 bases. J was trimmed by 2 bases and V by 8 bases; bases with no gene match: 13. The germline V gene encodes CDR1 MGHDK and CDR2 SYGVNS. This CDR3 region has 17 residues.

This clonotype was seen at least ten times. J is TRBJ2-5 and V is TRBV5-6, with a tentative D call TRBD2 (5 bases). Deletions cut 4 bases from V and 5 bases from J, with 15 bases between. The CDR3 sequence is 14 residues long. The V gene's germline CDR1 is SGHDT and CDR2 YYEEEE. For the CDR3, the DNA is TGTGCCAGCAGCAGCGGCGTGCGTGGGGAGACCCAGTACTTC. As protein: CASSSGVRGETQYF.

This clonotype was seen at least ten times. The rearrangement joins TRBV30 to TRBJ2-5; possibly TRBD2 for D (6 bases). Trimming removed 1 base from V and 3 bases from J, with 18 bases in between. This CDR3 region has 16 residues. CDR1 is GTSNPN, CDR2 SVGIG, per germline (reference sequence). The CDR3 DNA reads TGTGCCTGGAGTGAGGGGCTAGCGTTGTGGGAAGAGACCCAGTACTTC. Protein product: CAWSEGLALWEETQYF.

This clonotype was detected ten times or more. The J gene is TRBJ2-7, the V gene TRBV30; 10 bases match TRBD1. Germline CDR1 and CDR2: GTSNPN and SVGIG (reference sequence). The CDR3 length is 13 residues. The V gene end was trimmed by 7 bases and the J gene end by 5 bases; junction bases not matched to a gene: 8. The CDR3 region has the DNA TGTGCCTCCGACCGGGACAGGGGCCACGAGCAGTACTTC. It yields the protein CASDRDRGHEQYF.

The chain combines TRBV27 with TRBJ2-2, with D maybe TRBD1 (5 bases). V was cut by 5 bases and J by 2 bases, with 15 bases left in between. Germline V lookup: CDR1 MNHEY, CDR2 SMNVEV (reference sequence). The CDR3 covers 16 residues. This chain's CDR3 is CASSGRQIVNTGELFF. In DNA form, the CDR3 reads TGTGCCAGCAGTGGGCGACAGATTGTTAACACCGGGGAGCTGTTTTTT.